Listed below are T cell receptor beta chains from one sample, sequenced in a study of shared clonotypes between healthy human individuals. The repertoire was sequenced with immunoSEQ multiplex PCR; TCRdb's copy has only in-frame clones and lacks some. The sample holds about 330,000 clones, roughly 84% seen once. Specimen: memory CD8+ T cells sorted from blood. The source is a young man in good health. Each CDR3 is given with its conserved first and last residue. D genes are given only for firm matches. Some rows have no size entry. The others give once, few or many, or a class for an expanded clone.

V gene: TRBV9; clone size: once; J gene: TRBJ1-3; D gene: TRBD1; CDR3 protein: CASSITGGGNTIYF; CDR3 DNA: TGTGCCAGCAGTATCACAGGGGGTGGAAACACCATATATTTT
V gene: TRBV4-1; clone size: NA; J gene: TRBJ2-3; D gene: TRBD2; CDR3 protein: CASSHSGGDTQYF; CDR3 DNA: TGCGCCAGCAGCCATTCGGGAGGGGATACGCAGTATTTT
V gene: TRBV27; clone size: many; J gene: TRBJ2-1; D gene: TRBD1; CDR3 protein: CASSYTGGAFYNEQFF; CDR3 DNA: TGTGCCAGCAGTTATACAGGGGGCGCATTCTACAATGAGCAGTTCTTC
V gene: TRBV10-3; clone size: NA; J gene: TRBJ2-1; D gene: NA; CDR3 protein: CAISATGGITYNEQFF; CDR3 DNA: TGTGCCATCAGTGCCACTGGCGGCATCACCTACAATGAGCAGTTCTTC
V gene: TRBV19; clone size: NA; J gene: TRBJ1-6; D gene: NA; CDR3 protein: CASRVSPLHF; CDR3 DNA: TGTGCCAGCAGGGTTTCACCCCTCCACTTT
V gene: TRBV28; clone size: NA; J gene: TRBJ2-7; D gene: NA; CDR3 protein: CASSFGPYEQYF; CDR3 DNA: TGTGCCAGCAGTTTTGGTCCCTACGAGCAGTACTTC
V gene: TRBV6-1; clone size: NA; J gene: TRBJ1-6; D gene: NA; CDR3 protein: CASSDPGTTLYFYNSPLHF; CDR3 DNA: TGTGCCAGCAGTGACCCGGGGACGACCCTTTATTTCTATAATTCACCCCTCCACTTT
V gene: TRBV7-2; clone size: NA; J gene: TRBJ2-7; D gene: TRBD1; CDR3 protein: CASSPSTGIPYEQYF; CDR3 DNA: TGTGCCAGCAGCCCCTCGACAGGGATCCCCTACGAGCAGTACTTC
V gene: TRBV6-1; clone size: NA; J gene: TRBJ1-2; D gene: NA; CDR3 protein: CASSERGRFNYGYTF; CDR3 DNA: TGTGCCAGCAGTGAGAGGGGGAGGTTTAACTATGGCTACACCTTC
V gene: TRBV7-9; clone size: NA; J gene: TRBJ2-3; D gene: NA; CDR3 protein: CASSPLGGAITDTQYF; CDR3 DNA: TGTGCCAGCAGCCCCCTAGGAGGGGCGATCACAGATACGCAGTATTTT
V gene: TRBV6-1; clone size: NA; J gene: TRBJ2-7; D gene: TRBD1; CDR3 protein: CASRRAGGADEQYF; CDR3 DNA: TGTGCCAGCAGGAGAGCAGGGGGCGCGGACGAGCAGTACTTC
V gene: TRBV6-1; clone size: NA; J gene: TRBJ2-3; D gene: NA; CDR3 protein: CASKGEPLSTDTQYF; CDR3 DNA: TGTGCCAGCAAGGGTGAACCCTTAAGCACAGATACGCAGTATTTT
V gene: TRBV13; clone size: NA; J gene: TRBJ1-3; D gene: TRBD1; CDR3 protein: CASSPGQGASGNTIYF; CDR3 DNA: TGTGCCAGCAGCCCGGGACAGGGGGCTTCTGGAAACACCATATATTTT
V gene: TRBV18; clone size: few; J gene: TRBJ1-2; D gene: TRBD1; CDR3 protein: CASVQGAGYTF; CDR3 DNA: TGTGCCAGCGTACAGGGGGCTGGCTACACCTTC
V gene: TRBV5-1; clone size: NA; J gene: TRBJ1-2; D gene: NA; CDR3 protein: CASSLSGGGKDYGYTF; CDR3 DNA: TGCGCCAGCAGCTTGTCTGGGGGCGGAAAGGACTATGGCTACACCTTC
V gene: TRBV5-4; clone size: NA; J gene: TRBJ2-5; D gene: NA; CDR3 protein: CASSLGLGEETQYF; CDR3 DNA: TGTGCCAGCAGCTTGGGACTAGGGGAAGAGACCCAGTACTTC
V gene: TRBV6-1; clone size: NA; J gene: TRBJ2-7; D gene: NA; CDR3 protein: CATQDRPAYEQYF; CDR3 DNA: TGTGCCACTCAGGACAGACCGGCCTACGAGCAGTACTTC
V gene: TRBV6-5; clone size: NA; J gene: TRBJ1-2; D gene: TRBD1; CDR3 protein: CASSRTGANYGYTF; CDR3 DNA: TGTGCCAGCAGCAGGACAGGTGCTAACTATGGCTACACCTTC
V gene: TRBV6-6; clone size: NA; J gene: TRBJ2-7; D gene: NA; CDR3 protein: CASSYTSTYEQYF; CDR3 DNA: TGTGCCAGCAGTTACACGTCCACCTACGAGCAGTACTTC
V gene: TRBV19; clone size: NA; J gene: TRBJ2-3; D gene: NA; CDR3 protein: CASSIAPDTQYF; CDR3 DNA: TGTGCCAGTAGTATAGCCCCAGATACGCAGTATTTT
V gene: TRBV6-5; clone size: NA; J gene: TRBJ1-3; D gene: NA; CDR3 protein: CASSPGEGNTIYF; CDR3 DNA: TGTGCCAGCAGTCCCGGGGAGGGGAACACCATATATTTT
V gene: TRBV27; clone size: NA; J gene: TRBJ2-7; D gene: TRBD1; CDR3 protein: CASRPTGGYEQYF; CDR3 DNA: TGTGCCAGCAGGCCAACAGGGGGCTACGAGCAGTACTTC
V gene: TRBV5-1; clone size: once; J gene: TRBJ2-5; D gene: NA; CDR3 protein: CASSLLGNQETQYF; CDR3 DNA: TGCGCCAGCAGCTTGCTGGGGAACCAAGAGACCCAGTACTTC
V gene: TRBV29-1; clone size: NA; J gene: TRBJ2-1; D gene: NA; CDR3 protein: CSVSWGPEQFF; CDR3 DNA: TGCAGCGTTTCCTGGGGGCCTGAGCAGTTCTTC
V gene: TRBV7-2; clone size: NA; J gene: TRBJ2-7; D gene: NA; CDR3 protein: CASSLVSSYEQYF; CDR3 DNA: TGTGCCAGCAGCTTAGTATCCTCCTACGAGCAGTACTTC
V gene: TRBV11-2; clone size: NA; J gene: TRBJ2-3; D gene: TRBD1; CDR3 protein: CASRSPGRRRDRSTDTQYF; CDR3 DNA: TGTGCCAGCAGGTCACCGGGCCGCCGTAGGGACAGGAGCACAGATACGCAGTATTTT
V gene: TRBV4-2; clone size: NA; J gene: TRBJ2-5; D gene: TRBD2; CDR3 protein: CASSQDPLAGGQETQYF; CDR3 DNA: TGTGCCAGCAGCCAAGATCCCCTAGCGGGGGGGCAAGAGACCCAGTACTTC
V gene: TRBV27; clone size: NA; J gene: TRBJ2-7; D gene: TRBD2; CDR3 protein: CASSYAGAGGFYEQYF; CDR3 DNA: TGTGCCAGCAGTTACGCCGGGGCGGGAGGTTTCTACGAGCAGTACTTC
V gene: TRBV9; clone size: NA; J gene: TRBJ1-5; D gene: NA; CDR3 protein: CASSVSGSLNQPQHF; CDR3 DNA: TGTGCCAGCAGCGTAAGCGGCAGCTTGAATCAGCCCCAGCATTTT
V gene: TRBV27; clone size: NA; J gene: TRBJ2-1; D gene: NA; CDR3 protein: CASSLLPVNSPNEQFF; CDR3 DNA: TGTGCCAGCAGTTTACTCCCTGTGAACAGTCCCAATGAGCAGTTCTTC
V gene: TRBV27; clone size: NA; J gene: TRBJ2-7; D gene: NA; CDR3 protein: CASSLLGHGAYGDLYEQYF; CDR3 DNA: TGTGCCAGCAGTTTGCTCGGACACGGGGCATATGGTGACCTCTACGAGCAGTACTTC
V gene: TRBV10-1; clone size: NA; J gene: TRBJ1-1; D gene: NA; CDR3 protein: CASSEGSPPQAFF; CDR3 DNA: TGCGCCAGCAGTGAAGGTAGTCCTCCCCAAGCTTTCTTT
V gene: TRBV30; clone size: NA; J gene: TRBJ2-2; D gene: NA; CDR3 protein: CAWSVSIPANTGELFF; CDR3 DNA: TGTGCCTGGAGTGTGTCCATTCCGGCGAACACCGGGGAGCTGTTTTTT
V gene: TRBV5-1; clone size: once; J gene: TRBJ2-5; D gene: TRBD1; CDR3 protein: CASSSPGQGIGETQYF; CDR3 DNA: TGCGCCAGCAGCTCCCCGGGACAGGGGATCGGGGAGACCCAGTACTTC
V gene: TRBV13; clone size: NA; J gene: TRBJ2-1; D gene: TRBD2; CDR3 protein: CASSPSSVAGDYNEQFF; CDR3 DNA: TGTGCCAGCAGCCCCTCCAGTGTAGCGGGGGATTACAATGAGCAGTTCTTC
V gene: TRBV5-1; clone size: NA; J gene: TRBJ2-7; D gene: TRBD1; CDR3 protein: CASSQGQGPYEQYF; CDR3 DNA: TGCGCCAGCAGCCAAGGACAGGGGCCCTACGAGCAGTACTTC
V gene: TRBV19; clone size: NA; J gene: TRBJ2-2; D gene: NA; CDR3 protein: CASSGRENTGELFF; CDR3 DNA: TGTGCCAGTAGTGGCCGGGAGAACACCGGGGAGCTGTTTTTT
V gene: TRBV7-9; clone size: few; J gene: TRBJ2-1; D gene: NA; CDR3 protein: CASSPDQGEQFF; CDR3 DNA: TGTGCCAGCAGCCCGGATCAGGGTGAGCAGTTCTTC
V gene: TRBV11-1; clone size: NA; J gene: TRBJ1-1; D gene: NA; CDR3 protein: CASSLGPILRAFF; CDR3 DNA: TGTGCCAGCAGCTTGGGGCCAATCTTGAGAGCTTTCTTT
V gene: TRBV2; clone size: NA; J gene: TRBJ1-1; D gene: NA; CDR3 protein: CASSEAPGTAEAFF; CDR3 DNA: TGTGCCAGCAGTGAAGCGCCGGGTACAGCTGAAGCTTTCTTT
V gene: TRBV27; clone size: NA; J gene: TRBJ2-7; D gene: NA; CDR3 protein: CANLKGFRAESYEQYF; CDR3 DNA: TGTGCTAACCTTAAGGGTTTCAGGGCCGAATCCTACGAGCAGTACTTC
V gene: TRBV14; clone size: NA; J gene: TRBJ2-7; D gene: TRBD1; CDR3 protein: CASSPTTGGEQYF; CDR3 DNA: TGTGCCAGCAGTCCTACGACAGGGGGCGAGCAGTACTTC
V gene: TRBV12-5; clone size: NA; J gene: TRBJ2-5; D gene: NA; CDR3 protein: CASGLVNDPQDF; CDR3 DNA: TGTGCTAGTGGTTTGGTTAACGACCCCCAGGACTTC
V gene: TRBV7-9; clone size: few; J gene: TRBJ1-5; D gene: NA; CDR3 protein: CASSFGQGSNQPQHF; CDR3 DNA: TGTGCCAGCAGCTTCGGTCAGGGGAGCAATCAGCCCCAGCATTTT
V gene: TRBV7-6; clone size: NA; J gene: TRBJ1-4; D gene: NA; CDR3 protein: CASSVTVSDGKLFF; CDR3 DNA: TGTGCCAGCAGCGTGACAGTTTCGGACGGAAAACTGTTTTTT
V gene: TRBV9; clone size: NA; J gene: TRBJ1-2; D gene: NA; CDR3 protein: CASSFSFPAGDGYTF; CDR3 DNA: TGTGCCAGCAGCTTCAGCTTCCCAGCAGGGGATGGCTACACCTTC
V gene: TRBV6-5; clone size: once; J gene: TRBJ1-2; D gene: NA; CDR3 protein: CASSSYGGHGYTF; CDR3 DNA: TGTGCCAGCAGCTCCTACGGGGGCCATGGCTACACCTTC